This TCR beta chain is from a study of tumor-infiltrating lymphocytes in primary liver carcinoma. Overall study context: There were tumors of stage T1-T3 N0M0, each 4.2 to 10 cm across.

Both RNA and DNA were isolated together from approximately 20-30 mg of bulk tissue that had not been sorted. Surgeons resected the patients' primary liver carcinomas. With a constant-region primer, TCR beta cDNA was made from about 0.55 ug of total RNA. For TCR beta, libraries were produced by three nested multiplex PCR rounds using slightly modified ARM-PCR. The study ran its first two PCR rounds for approximately 10 cycles each, using TRBV1-TRBV30 forward primers and a C-beta reverse primer. From the multiplex PCR reads, TCRdb called clonotypes with MiXCR, one entry per CDR3 protein. The repertoire has roughly 25,000 distinct CDR3 sequences, over 65% of them found once; the top ten carry less than 55%. The CDR3 consists of 15 residues. Germline CDR1 and CDR2: MGHRA and YSYEKL. The V end lost 6 bases, the J end lost 5 bases, and 17 bases lay between the germline ends.

This chain links TRBV4-1 with TRBJ2-1; D not resolved. This clonotype originated in a man in his forties or fifties with primary liver carcinoma and hepatitis B virus infection. Sample: liver tumor tissue from sampling region 3. Stated subset: tumor region T3, left-lateral pole. CDR3 loop: CASSPLGNGNNEQFF. The CDR3 DNA follows: TGCGCCAGCAGTCCGCTCGGTAACGGCAACAATGAGCAGTTCTTC.